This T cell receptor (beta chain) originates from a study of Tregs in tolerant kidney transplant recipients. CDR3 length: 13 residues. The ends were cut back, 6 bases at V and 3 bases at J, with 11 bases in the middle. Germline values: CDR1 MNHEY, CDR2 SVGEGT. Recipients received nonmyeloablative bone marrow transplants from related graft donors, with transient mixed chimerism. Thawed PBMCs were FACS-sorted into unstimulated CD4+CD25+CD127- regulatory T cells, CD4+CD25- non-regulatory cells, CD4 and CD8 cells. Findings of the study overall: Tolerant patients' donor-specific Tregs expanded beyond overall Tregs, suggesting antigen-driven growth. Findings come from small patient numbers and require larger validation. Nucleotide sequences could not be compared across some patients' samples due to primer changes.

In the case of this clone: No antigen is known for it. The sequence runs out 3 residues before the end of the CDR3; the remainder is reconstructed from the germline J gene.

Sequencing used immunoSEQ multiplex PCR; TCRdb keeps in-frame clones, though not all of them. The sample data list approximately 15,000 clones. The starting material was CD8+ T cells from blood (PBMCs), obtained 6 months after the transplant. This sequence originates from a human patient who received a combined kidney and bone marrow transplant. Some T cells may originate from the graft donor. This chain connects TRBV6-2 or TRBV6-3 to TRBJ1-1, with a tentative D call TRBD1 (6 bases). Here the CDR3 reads CASRNREDTEAFF. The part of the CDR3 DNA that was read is TGTGCCAGCAGGAACAGGGAAGACACTGAA.